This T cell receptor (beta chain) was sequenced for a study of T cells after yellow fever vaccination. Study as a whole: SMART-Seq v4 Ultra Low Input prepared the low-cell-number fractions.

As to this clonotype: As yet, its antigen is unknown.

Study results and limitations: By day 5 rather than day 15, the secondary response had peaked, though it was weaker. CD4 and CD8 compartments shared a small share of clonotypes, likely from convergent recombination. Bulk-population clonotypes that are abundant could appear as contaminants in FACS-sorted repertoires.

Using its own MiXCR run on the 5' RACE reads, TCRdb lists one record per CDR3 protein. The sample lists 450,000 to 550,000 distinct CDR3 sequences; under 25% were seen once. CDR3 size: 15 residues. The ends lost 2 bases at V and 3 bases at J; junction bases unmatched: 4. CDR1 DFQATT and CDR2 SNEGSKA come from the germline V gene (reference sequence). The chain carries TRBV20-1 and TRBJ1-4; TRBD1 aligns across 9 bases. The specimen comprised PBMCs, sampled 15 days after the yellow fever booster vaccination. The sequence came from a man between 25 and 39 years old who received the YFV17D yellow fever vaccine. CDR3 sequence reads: CSARRDRVSNEKLFF. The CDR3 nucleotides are TGCAGTGCTAGAAGGGACAGGGTTTCTAATGAAAAACTGTTTTTT.